These T cell receptor beta chains were read from a single sample in a study of patients and donors after allogeneic stem cell transplantation. TCRdb called the RT-PCR reads again in MiXCR, with one record for every CDR3 protein. Among about 960,000 distinct CDR3 sequences listed, roughly 17% were seen once. Sequenced material: blood, either unsorted or a sorted T cell fraction (not recorded which). These receptors were obtained from a human donor who was either an allogeneic HSCT recipient or a stem cell or donor lymphocyte infusion donor (not recorded which). It is not recorded whose cells these are; they may come from a transplant donor. Each CDR3 is given with its conserved first and last residue. Fields, in order: clone size, CDR3 length, V gene, CDR3 protein. Size is stated for part of the rows, as once, few or many counts, or as a class when the clone is expanded.

few	15	TRBV6-2/TRBV6-3	CASSYSDREAGELFF
.	13	TRBV27	CASSFPTGDEQYF
.	15	TRBV24-1	CATSLQGPLYNEQFF
.	14	TRBV12-3/TRBV12-4	CASRGPEHFYEQYF
few	18	TRBV20-1	CSVGYPGQGLYSNQPQHF
many	13	TRBV7-3	CASSSPNTGELFF
few	11	TRBV24-1	CATSDQGTQYF
few	16	TRBV28	CASSSITNSGANVLTF
few	15	TRBV5-4	CASSSNIERMDTQYF
many	16	TRBV4-1	CASSPPLAGGPYEQYF
.	13	TRBV11-3	CASSTVANNEQFF
.	14	TRBV2	CASRPPDLFNEQFF
.	14	TRBV4-1	CASSQVISQETQYF
.	15	TRBV9	CASSVSSGYTGELFF
.	12	TRBV20-1	CSARNEAVEQYF
few	13	TRBV12-3/TRBV12-4	CASTLGPGETQYF
few	14	TRBV7-9	CAISRGGLNTEAFF
once	17	TRBV18	CASSGQGLAGLTGELFF
.	15	TRBV9	CASSVVGAGTYGYTF
few	15	TRBV9	CASSVSKRGNQPQHF
.	18	TRBV5-1	CASSSYFTSGRGKNIQYF
few	15	TRBV2	CASIRLADSQETQYF
few	13	TRBV2	CASSDALLGGYTF
few	14	TRBV12-3/TRBV12-4	CASSARQGRETQYF
few	15	TRBV12-3/TRBV12-4	CASSFGGGAIDTQYF
few	15	TRBV2	CASSVHGSNTGELFF
few	12	TRBV10-3	CAISSSNQPQHF